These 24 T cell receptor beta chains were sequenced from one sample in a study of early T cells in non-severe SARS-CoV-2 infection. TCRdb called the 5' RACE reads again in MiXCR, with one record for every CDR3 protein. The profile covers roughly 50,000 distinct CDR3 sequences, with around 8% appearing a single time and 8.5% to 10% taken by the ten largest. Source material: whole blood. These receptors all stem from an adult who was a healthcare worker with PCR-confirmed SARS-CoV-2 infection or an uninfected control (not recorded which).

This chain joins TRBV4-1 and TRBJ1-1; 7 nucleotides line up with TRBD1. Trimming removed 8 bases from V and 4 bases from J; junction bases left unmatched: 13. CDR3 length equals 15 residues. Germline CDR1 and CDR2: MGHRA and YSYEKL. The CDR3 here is CASLRQQGPGTEAFF. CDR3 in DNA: TGCGCCAGCTTACGACAACAGGGGCCCGGCACTGAAGCTTTCTTT.

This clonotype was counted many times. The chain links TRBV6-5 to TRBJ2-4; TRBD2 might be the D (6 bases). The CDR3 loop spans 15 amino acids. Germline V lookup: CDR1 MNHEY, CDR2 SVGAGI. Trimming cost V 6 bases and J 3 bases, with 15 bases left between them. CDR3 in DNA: TGTGCCAGCAGGCTATGGCGGGACGACAAAAACATTCAGTACTTC. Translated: CASRLWRDDKNIQYF.

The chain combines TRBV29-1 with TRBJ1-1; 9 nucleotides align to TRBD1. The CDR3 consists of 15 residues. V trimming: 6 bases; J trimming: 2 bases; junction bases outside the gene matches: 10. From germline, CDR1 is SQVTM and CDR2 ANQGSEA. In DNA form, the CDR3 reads TGCAGCGTCACCGGGACAGGGCTAAGCAACACTGAAGCTTTCTTT. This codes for CSVTGTGLSNTEAFF.

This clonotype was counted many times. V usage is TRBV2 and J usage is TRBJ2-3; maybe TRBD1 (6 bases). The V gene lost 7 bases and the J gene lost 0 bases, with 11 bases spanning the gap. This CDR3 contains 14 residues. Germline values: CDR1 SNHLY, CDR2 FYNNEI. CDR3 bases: TGTGCCAGCACCGGACAGCTAAGCACAGATACGCAGTATTTT. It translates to CASTGQLSTDTQYF.

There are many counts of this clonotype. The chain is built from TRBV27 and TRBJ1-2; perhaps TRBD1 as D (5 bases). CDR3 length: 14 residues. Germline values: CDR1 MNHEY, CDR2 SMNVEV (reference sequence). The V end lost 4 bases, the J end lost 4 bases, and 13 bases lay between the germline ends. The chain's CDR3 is CASSSGASTYGYTF. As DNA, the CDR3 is TGTGCCAGCAGTTCCGGGGCGAGTACCTATGGCTACACCTTC.

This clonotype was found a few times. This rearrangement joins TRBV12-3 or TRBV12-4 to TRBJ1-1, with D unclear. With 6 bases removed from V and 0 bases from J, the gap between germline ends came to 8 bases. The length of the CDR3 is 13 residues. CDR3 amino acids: CASSLKMNTEAFF. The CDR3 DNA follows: TGTGCCAGCAGCCTTAAAATGAACACTGAAGCTTTCTTT.

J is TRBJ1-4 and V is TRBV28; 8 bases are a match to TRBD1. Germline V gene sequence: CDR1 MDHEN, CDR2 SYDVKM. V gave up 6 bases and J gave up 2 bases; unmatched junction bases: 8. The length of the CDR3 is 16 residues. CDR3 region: CASSLGQGMTNEKLFF. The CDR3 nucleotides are TGTGCCAGCAGCCTAGGACAGGGAATGACTAATGAAAAACTGTTTTTT.

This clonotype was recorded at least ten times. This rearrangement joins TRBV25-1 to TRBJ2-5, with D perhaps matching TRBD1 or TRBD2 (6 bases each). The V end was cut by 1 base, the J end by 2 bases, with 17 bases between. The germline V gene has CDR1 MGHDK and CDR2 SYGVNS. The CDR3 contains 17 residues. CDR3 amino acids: CASSESSGASGQETQYF. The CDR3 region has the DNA TGTGCCAGCAGTGAATCATCGGGGGCGTCTGGGCAAGAGACCCAGTACTTC.

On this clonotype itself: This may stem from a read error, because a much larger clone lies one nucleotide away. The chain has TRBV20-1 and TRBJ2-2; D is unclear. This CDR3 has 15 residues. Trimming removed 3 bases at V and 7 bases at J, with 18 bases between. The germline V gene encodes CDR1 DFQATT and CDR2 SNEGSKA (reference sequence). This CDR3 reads CSARVYPRGIGELFF. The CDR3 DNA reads TGCAGTGCTAGGGTATACCCCCGTGGCATCGGGGAGCTGTTTTTT.

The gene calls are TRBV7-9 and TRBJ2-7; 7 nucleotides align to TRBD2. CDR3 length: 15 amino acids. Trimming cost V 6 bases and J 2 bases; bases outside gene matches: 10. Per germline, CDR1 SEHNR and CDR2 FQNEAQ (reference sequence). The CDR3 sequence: CASRLASGGTYEQYF. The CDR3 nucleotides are TGTGCCAGCAGGCTCGCTAGCGGAGGAACCTACGAGCAGTACTTC.

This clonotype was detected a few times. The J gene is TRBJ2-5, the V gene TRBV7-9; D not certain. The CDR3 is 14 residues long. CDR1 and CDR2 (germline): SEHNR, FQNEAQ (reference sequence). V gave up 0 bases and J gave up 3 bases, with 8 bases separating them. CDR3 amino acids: CASSLAVSKETQYF. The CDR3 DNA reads TGTGCCAGCAGCTTAGCGGTCAGTAAAGAGACCCAGTACTTC.

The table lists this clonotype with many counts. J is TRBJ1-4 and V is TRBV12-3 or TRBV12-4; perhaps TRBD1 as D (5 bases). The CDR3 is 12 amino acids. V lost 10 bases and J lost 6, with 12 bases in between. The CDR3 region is CAIQGRDEKLFF. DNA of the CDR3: TGTGCCATCCAGGGAAGAGATGAAAAACTGTTTTTT.

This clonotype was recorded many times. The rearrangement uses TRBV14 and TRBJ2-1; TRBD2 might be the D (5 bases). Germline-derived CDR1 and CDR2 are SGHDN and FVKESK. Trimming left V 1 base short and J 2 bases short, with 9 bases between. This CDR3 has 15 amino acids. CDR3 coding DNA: TGTGCCAGCAGCCAAGTTTCTAGCCCCTACAATGAGCAGTTCTTC. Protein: CASSQVSSPYNEQFF.

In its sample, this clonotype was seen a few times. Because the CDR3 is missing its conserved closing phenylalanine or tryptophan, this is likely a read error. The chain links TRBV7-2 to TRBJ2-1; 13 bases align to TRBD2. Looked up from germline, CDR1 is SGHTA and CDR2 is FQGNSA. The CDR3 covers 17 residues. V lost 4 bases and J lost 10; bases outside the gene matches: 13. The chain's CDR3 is CASSSPIGLAGVREQFL. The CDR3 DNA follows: TGTGCCAGCAGCTCACCTATTGGACTAGCGGGAGTAAGGGAGCAGTTCTTG.

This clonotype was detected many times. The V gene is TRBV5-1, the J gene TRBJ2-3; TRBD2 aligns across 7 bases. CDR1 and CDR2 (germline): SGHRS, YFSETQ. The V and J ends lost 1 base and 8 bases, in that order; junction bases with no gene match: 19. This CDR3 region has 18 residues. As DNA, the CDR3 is TGCGCCAGCAGCTTGAATCCTCCTGGGCTAGCGGCGGCAGGTACGCAGTATTTT. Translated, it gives CASSLNPPGLAAAGTQYF.

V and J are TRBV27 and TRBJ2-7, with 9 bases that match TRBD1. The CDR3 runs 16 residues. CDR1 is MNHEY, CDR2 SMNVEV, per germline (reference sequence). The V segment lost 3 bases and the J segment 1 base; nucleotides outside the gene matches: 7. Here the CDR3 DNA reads TGTGCCAGCAGTTTGGCCGGGACAGGGACTTCCTACGAGCAGTACTTC. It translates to CASSLAGTGTSYEQYF.

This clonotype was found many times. This chain's CDR3 is CASSAWNLFADTQYF. CDR3 sequence (DNA): TGCGCCAGCAGTGCGTGGAATTTGTTCGCAGATACGCAGTATTTT. This chain joins TRBV5-1 and TRBJ2-3; D remains unclear. Germline V gene sequence: CDR1 SGHRS, CDR2 YFSETQ. V lost 5 bases and J 4 bases, leaving 17 bases between the germline ends. CDR3 length: 15 amino acids.

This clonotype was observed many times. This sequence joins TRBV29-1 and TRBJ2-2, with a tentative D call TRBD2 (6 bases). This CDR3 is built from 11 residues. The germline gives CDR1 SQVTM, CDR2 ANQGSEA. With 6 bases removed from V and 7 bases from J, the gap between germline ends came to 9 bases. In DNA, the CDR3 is TGCAGCGTGGAGGGGAACGGGGAGCTGTTTTTT. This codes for CSVEGNGELFF.

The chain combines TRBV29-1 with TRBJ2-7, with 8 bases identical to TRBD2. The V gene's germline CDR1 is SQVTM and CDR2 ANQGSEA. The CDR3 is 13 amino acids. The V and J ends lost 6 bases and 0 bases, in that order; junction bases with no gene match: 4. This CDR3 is CSVVSGISYEQYF. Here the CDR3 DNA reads TGCAGCGTAGTTAGCGGGATCTCCTACGAGCAGTACTTC.

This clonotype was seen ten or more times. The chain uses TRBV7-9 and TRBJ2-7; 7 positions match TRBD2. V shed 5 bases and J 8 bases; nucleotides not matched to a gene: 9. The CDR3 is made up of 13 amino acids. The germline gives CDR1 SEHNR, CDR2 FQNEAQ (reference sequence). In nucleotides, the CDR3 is TGTGCCAGCAGCCCGGGAGGTCCTACTAAGCAGTACTTC. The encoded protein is CASSPGGPTKQYF. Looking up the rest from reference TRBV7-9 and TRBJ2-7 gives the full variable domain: DTGVSQNPRHKITKRGQNVTFRCDPISEHNRLYWYRQTLGQGPEFLTYFQNEAQLEKSRLLSDRFSAERPKGSFSTLEIQRTEQGDSAMYLCASSPGGPTKQYFGPGTRLTVT.

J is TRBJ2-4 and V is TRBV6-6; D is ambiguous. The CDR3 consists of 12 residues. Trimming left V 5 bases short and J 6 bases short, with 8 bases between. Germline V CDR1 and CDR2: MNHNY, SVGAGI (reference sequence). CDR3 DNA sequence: TGTGCCAGCAGTGGGTACTCAAACATTCAGTACTTC. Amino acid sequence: CASSGYSNIQYF.

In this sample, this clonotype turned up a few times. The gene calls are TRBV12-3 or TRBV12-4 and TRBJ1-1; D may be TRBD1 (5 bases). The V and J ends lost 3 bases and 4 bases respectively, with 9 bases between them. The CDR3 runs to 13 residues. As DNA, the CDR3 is TGTGCCAGCAGTTTGGGGACGGCCACTGAAGCTTTCTTT. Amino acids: CASSLGTATEAFF.

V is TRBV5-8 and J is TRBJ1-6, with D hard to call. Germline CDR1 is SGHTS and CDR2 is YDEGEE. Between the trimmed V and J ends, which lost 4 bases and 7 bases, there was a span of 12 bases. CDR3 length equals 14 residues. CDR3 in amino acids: CASSPQIANSPLHF. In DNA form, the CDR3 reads TGTGCCAGCAGCCCCCAGATAGCCAATTCACCCCTCCACTTT.

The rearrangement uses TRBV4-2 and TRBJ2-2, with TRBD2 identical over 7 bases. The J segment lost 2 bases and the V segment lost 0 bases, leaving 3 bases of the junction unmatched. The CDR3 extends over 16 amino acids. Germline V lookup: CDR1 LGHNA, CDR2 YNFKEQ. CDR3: CASSQEGGPNTGELFF. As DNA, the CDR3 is TGTGCCAGCAGCCAAGAGGGAGGGCCCAACACCGGGGAGCTGTTTTTT.